This T cell receptor beta chain was sequenced for a study of T cells in Graves' hyperthyroidism and ophthalmopathy. Diagnosis relied on clinical symptoms, serum thyroxine and TRAb, thyroid ultrasound and orbital computed tomography. The CDR3 is 13 amino acids. V was clipped by 6 bases and J by 5 bases, with 12 bases between them. The V gene's germline CDR1 is MNHNS and CDR2 SASEGT. This clonotype was seen a few times. What it binds is not known. Points from the study as a whole: The blood repertoire included most of the expanded thyroid clonotypes above 0.001.

The TCR beta CDR3 regions underwent amplification using RNA transcripts as the source. In the first-round RT-PCR of the TCR CDR3, the HTBI primer set was used. MiXCR, run by TCRdb on the multiplex PCR reads, gives a single entry per CDR3 protein. This sample yields approximately 610,000 distinct CDR3 sequences, of which roughly 14% are seen a single time; 4.3% belongs to the top ten. The receptor comes from a woman aged 40-49 years with Graves' ophthalmopathy. The source material was blood. The rearrangement joins TRBV6-1 to TRBJ2-3; D ambiguous. The CDR3 DNA reads as TGTGCCAGCAGGTCCCGAGGTGGAGATACGCAGTATTTT. Protein: CASRSRGGDTQYF.